The rows below give T cell receptor beta chains drawn from one sample of a study of human T cells and chemical hapten exposure. TCRdb re-called the RACE reads through MiXCR, storing one row per CDR3 protein. The sample consists of some 96,000 distinct CDR3 sequences, about 28% of them appearing once. The sequencing here drew on whole blood, taken in connection with sensitization to the hapten diphenylcyclopropenone (DPC). These receptors came from a man aged 35 to 55 with alopecia areata. Some clones in this sample may be carry-over from other donors' samples. Each CDR3 is given with its conserved first and last residue. The D gene is left open where the match is weak. Some rows have no size entry. The others give once, few or many, or a class for an expanded clone.

-,-,TRBJ1-5,TRBV28,CASRPLRGVRQPQHF,TGTGCCAGCAGGCCCCTCAGGGGCGTGAGACAGCCCCAGCATTTT
few,-,TRBJ2-3,TRBV12-3/TRBV12-4,CASSRGVASTDTQYF,TGTGCCAGCAGTCGAGGAGTGGCTAGCACAGATACGCAGTATTTT
-,TRBD2,TRBJ2-1,TRBV20-1,CSGRTSGHYNEQFF,TGCAGTGGAAGGACTAGCGGGCACTACAATGAGCAGTTCTTC
-,-,TRBJ1-3,TRBV12-3/TRBV12-4,CASSPRDTIYF,TGTGCCAGCAGCCCTAGGGACACCATATATTTT
few,-,TRBJ1-1,TRBV27,CASSFLSGEAFF,TGTGCCAGCAGTTTTCTCTCTGGTGAAGCTTTCTTT
few,-,TRBJ1-1,TRBV6-5,CASSPTRTTNGAFF,TGTGCCAGCAGCCCTACCCGGACCACAAATGGAGCTTTCTTT
-,-,TRBJ1-5,TRBV20-1,CSALDISYNQPQHF,TGCAGTGCTCTAGATATCAGTTACAATCAGCCCCAGCATTTT
-,TRBD1,TRBJ1-4,TRBV28,CASSRTGDEKLFF,TGTGCCAGCAGCCGGACAGGGGATGAAAAACTGTTTTTT
few,-,TRBJ2-3,TRBV12-3/TRBV12-4,CASTRTLTDTQYF,TGTGCCAGCACCAGGACACTCACAGATACGCAGTATTTT
-,-,TRBJ2-3,TRBV10-3,CAISGTDTQYF,TGTGCCATCAGTGGGACGGATACGCAGTATTTT
-,-,TRBJ1-1,TRBV11-2,CASSLRLMNTEAFF,TGTGCCAGCAGCTTGCGGCTGATGAACACTGAAGCTTTCTTT